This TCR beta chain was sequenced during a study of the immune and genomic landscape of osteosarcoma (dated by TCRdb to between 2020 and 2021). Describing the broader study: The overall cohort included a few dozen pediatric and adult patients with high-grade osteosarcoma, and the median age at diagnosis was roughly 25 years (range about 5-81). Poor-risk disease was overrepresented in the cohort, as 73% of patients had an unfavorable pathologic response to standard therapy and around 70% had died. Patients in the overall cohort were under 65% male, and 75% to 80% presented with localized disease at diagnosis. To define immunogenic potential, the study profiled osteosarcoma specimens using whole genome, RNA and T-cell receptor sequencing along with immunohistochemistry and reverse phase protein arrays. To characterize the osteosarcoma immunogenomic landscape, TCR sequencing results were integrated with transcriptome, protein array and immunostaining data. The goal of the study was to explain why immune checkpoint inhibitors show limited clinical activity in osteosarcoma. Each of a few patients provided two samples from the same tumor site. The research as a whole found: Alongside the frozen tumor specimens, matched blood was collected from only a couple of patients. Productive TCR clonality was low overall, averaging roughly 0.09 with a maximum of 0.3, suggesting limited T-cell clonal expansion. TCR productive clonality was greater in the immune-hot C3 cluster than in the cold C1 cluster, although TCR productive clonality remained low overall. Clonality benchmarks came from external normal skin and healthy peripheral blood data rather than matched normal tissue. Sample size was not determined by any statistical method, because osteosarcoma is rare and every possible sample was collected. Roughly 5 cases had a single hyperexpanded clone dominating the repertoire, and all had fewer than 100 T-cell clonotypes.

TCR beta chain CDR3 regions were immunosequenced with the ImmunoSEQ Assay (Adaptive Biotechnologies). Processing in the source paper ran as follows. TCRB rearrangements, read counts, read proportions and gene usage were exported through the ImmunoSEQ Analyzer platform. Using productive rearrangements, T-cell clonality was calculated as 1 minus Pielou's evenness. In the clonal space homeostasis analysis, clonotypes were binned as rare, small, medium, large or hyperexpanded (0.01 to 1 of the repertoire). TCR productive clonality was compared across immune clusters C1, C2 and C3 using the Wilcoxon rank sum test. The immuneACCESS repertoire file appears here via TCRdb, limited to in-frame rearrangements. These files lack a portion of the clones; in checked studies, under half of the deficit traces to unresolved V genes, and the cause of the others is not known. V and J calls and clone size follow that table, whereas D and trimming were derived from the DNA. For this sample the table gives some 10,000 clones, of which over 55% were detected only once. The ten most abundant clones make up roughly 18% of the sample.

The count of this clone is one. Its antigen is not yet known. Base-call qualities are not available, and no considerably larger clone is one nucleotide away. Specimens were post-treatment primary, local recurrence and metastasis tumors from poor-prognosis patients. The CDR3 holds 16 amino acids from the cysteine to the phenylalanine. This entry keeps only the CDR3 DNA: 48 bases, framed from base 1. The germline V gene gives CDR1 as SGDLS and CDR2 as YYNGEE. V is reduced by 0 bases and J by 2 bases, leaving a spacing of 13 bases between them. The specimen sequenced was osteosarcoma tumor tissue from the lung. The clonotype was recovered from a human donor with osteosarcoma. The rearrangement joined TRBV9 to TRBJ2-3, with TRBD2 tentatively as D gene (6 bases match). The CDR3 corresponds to CASSVVISGDTDTQYF. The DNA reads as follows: TGTGCCAGCAGCGTAGTAATTAGCGGAGACACAGATACGCAGTATTTT.